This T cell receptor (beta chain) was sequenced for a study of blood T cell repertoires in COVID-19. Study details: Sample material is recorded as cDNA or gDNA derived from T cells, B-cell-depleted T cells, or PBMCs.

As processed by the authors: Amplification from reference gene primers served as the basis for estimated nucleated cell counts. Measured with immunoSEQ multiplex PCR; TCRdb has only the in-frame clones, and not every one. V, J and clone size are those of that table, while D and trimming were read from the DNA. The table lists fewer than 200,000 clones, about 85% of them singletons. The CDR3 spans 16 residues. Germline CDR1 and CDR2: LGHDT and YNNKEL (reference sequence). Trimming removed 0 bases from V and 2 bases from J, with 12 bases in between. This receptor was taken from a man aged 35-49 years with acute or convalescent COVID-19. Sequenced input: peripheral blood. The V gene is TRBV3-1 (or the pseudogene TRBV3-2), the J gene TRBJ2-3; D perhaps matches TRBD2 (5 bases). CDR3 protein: CASSQDTGLATDTQYF. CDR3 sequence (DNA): TGTGCCAGCAGCCAAGATACGGGGTTGGCCACAGATACGCAGTATTTT.